This T cell receptor (beta chain) was retrieved from a study of vaccination and CD4 T cells after COVID-19. Study background: Post-vaccination samples were procured at a median of approximately 72 days following dose two (range 14 to 241).

This clonotype is classed as large. Its matching antigen is unknown. Time point in this sample: late sampling 161 to 241 days after vaccination in a few convalescent patients. This sample's treatment: approximately 10-day PBMC culture with coronavirus spike peptide pools or control peptides (ViraFEST assay). It was on days 3 and 7 that half the medium was replaced with fresh IL-2 medium. The study, taken as a whole, reports: The median count of SARS-CoV-2-reactive clonotypes rose from around 20 to 38, not significantly.

Sequencing of the DNA from cultured CD4+ T cells was carried out with the Oncomine TCR Beta short-read assay. TCRdb re-called the PCR reads with MiXCR, one entry per CDR3 protein. The sample shows tens of thousands of distinct CDR3 sequences, 25% to 30% of them seen only once. The V gene's germline CDR1 is KGHDR and CDR2 SFDVKD. The CDR3 spans 16 residues. V was clipped by 3 bases and J by 7 bases; unmatched bases: 9. This receptor was obtained from a human donor who had recovered from COVID-19. This rearrangement joins TRBV24-1 to TRBJ2-5; 11 nucleotides align to TRBD1. The input for sequencing was CD4+ T cells from blood, cultured in vitro, taken about 7 months after SARS-CoV-2 vaccination. As DNA, the CDR3 is TGTGCCACCAGTGATCCCGGGACAGGGGGGTGGGGGACCCAGTACTTC. As protein: CATSDPGTGGWGTQYF.